This T cell receptor (beta chain) was obtained from a study of metastatic and nonmetastatic thyroid tumors. Study summary: Where malignant and benign thyroid patients were concerned, repertoires were compared across blood and tumor or nodule tissue.

Notes on the study in general: Patients with malignant thyroid tumors reportedly had significantly higher TCR beta diversity than those with benign nodules, in blood and tumor.

Before thyroid surgery, none of the patients had received any treatment. Source study methods: CDR3 was compared across clinicopathological groups, and the resulting differences were used to build a distant-metastasis classifier for papillary thyroid cancer. TCRdb re-processed the PCR reads through MiXCR. These V and J calls rely on TCRdb rather than the paper's analysis. The sample includes about 33,000 clones, 15% to 20% of them seen just once. With respect to this clone: The antigen is undetermined.

This CDR3 has 16 amino acids. Germline V gene lookup returns CDR1 KGHDR and CDR2 SFDVKD. Trimming removed 5 bases from V and 1 base from J, with 13 bases in between. This clonotype was sampled from a female donor with papillary thyroid cancer or a benign thyroid nodule (not recorded which). Some clones in this sample may be carry-over from other donors' samples. The chain couples TRBV24-1 to TRBJ2-2; D gene uncertain. Specimen: blood. DNA of the CDR3: TGTGCCACCAGTGGTGACCCGCGAGGGAACACCGGGGAGCTGTTTTTT. This translates into CATSGDPRGNTGELFF.